This TCR beta chain was profiled in a study of blood T cell repertoires in COVID-19. Study-wide background: Whether acute or convalescent, the COVID-19 samples came from the United States, Italy and Spain.

Method: immunoSEQ multiplex PCR; TCRdb's copy keeps in-frame clones and lacks some. The table records some 180,000 clones, roughly 88% of them present only once. Per the germline V gene, CDR1 is MDHEN and CDR2 is SYDVKM. Trimming removed 4 bases from V and 2 bases from J, with 19 bases in between. The CDR3 runs to 17 residues. The origin of this receptor is a woman between 35 and 50 years old with COVID-19, enrolled during active disease. Sequencing was done on a sample of peripheral blood. The chain uses TRBV28 and TRBJ2-3, with D possibly TRBD2 on 5 matching bases. Here the CDR3 reads CASSSPIGLKNTDTQYF. The CDR3 nucleotides read TGTGCCAGCAGTTCGCCGATCGGACTGAAAAACACAGATACGCAGTATTTT. The whole variable domain, filled in from reference TRBV28 and TRBJ2-3, reads DVKVTQSSRYLVKRTGEKVFLECVQDMDHENMFWYRQDPGLGLRLIYFSYDVKMKEKGDIPEGYSVSREKKERFSLILESASTNQTSMYLCASSSPIGLKNTDTQYFGPGTRLTVL.